This T cell receptor beta chain came from a study of cytomegalovirus exposure and HLA in healthy donors. Study-wide results and limits: As was reported, the classifier diagnosed cytomegalovirus status with high specificity and sensitivity. The study labeled approximately 150 TCR beta chains cytomegalovirus-associated.

As regards this clone: The antigen is unknown.

Trimming took off 1 base at V and 4 bases at J, with 5 bases between the two ends. This CDR3 region has 13 residues. Germline loops: CDR1 SGHAT, CDR2 FQNNGV. TCRdb's copy holds only in-frame clones and misses some; the assay was immunoSEQ multiplex PCR. The sample holds some 60,000 clones, roughly 94% seen once. The J gene is TRBJ1-5, the V gene TRBV11-2; D not certain. This receptor was taken from a man aged 18 to 30 in good health and CMV-seropositive. Sample: PBMCs. DNA for the CDR3: TGTGCCAGCAGCTTAGTCCAAAATCAGCCCCAGCATTTT. It encodes CASSLVQNQPQHF.